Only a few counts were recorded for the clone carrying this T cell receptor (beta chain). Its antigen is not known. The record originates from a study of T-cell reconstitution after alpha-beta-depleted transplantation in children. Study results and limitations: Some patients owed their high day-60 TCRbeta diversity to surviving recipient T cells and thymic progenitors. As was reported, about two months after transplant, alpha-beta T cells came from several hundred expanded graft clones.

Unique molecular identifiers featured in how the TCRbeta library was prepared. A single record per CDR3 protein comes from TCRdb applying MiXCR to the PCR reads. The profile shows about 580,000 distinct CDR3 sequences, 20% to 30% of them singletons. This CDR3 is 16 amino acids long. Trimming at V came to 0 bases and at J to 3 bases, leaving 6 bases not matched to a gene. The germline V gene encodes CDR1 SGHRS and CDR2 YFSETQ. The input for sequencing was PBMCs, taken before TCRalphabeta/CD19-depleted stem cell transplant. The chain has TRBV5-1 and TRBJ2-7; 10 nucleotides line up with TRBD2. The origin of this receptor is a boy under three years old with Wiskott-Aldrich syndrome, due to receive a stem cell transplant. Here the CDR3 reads CASSLGLSSGSYEQYF. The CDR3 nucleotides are TGCGCCAGCAGCTTGGGACTTTCTAGCGGGAGCTACGAGCAGTACTTC.